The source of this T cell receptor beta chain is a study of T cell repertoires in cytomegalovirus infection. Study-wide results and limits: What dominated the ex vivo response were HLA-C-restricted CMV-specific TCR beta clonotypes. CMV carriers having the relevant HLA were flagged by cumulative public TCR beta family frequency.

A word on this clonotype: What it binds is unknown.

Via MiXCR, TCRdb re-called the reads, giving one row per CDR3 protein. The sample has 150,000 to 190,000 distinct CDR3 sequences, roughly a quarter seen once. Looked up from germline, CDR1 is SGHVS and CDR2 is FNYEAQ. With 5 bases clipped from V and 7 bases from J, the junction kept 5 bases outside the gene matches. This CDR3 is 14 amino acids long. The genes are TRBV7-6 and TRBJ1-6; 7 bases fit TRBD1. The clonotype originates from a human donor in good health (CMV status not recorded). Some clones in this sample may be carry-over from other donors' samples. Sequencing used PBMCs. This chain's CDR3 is CASSLGQQNSPLHF. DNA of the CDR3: TGTGCCAGCAGCCTGGGACAGCAAAATTCACCCCTCCACTTT.